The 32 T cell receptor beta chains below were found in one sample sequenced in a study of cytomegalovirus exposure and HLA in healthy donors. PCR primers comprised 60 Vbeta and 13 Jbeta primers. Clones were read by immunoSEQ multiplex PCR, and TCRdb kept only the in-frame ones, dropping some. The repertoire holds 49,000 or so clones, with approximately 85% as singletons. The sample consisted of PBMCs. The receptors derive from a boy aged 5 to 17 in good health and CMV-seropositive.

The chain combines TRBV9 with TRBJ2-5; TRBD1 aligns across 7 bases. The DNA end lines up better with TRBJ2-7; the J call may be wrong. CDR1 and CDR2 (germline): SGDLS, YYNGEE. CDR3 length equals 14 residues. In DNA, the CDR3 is TGTGCCAGCAGCGCCTCAGGGGGTTTTAGCGAGCAGTACTTC. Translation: CASSASGGFSEQYF.

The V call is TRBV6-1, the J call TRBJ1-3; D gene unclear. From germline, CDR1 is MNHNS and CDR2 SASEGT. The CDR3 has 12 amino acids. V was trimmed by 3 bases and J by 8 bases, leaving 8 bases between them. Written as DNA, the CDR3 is TGTGCCAGCAGTGATTACCGGGACACCATATATTTT. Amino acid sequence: CASSDYRDTIYF.

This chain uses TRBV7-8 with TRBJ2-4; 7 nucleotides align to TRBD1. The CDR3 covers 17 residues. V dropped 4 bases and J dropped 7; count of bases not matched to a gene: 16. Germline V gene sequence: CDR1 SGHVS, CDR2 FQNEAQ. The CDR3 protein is CASSYQTLRGGGNIQYF. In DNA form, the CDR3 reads TGTGCCAGCAGCTACCAAACGTTGAGAGGGGGCGGGAACATTCAGTACTTC.

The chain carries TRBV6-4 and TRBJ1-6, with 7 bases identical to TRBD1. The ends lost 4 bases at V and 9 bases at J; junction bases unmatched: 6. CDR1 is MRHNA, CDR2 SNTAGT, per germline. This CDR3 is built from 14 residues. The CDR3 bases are TGTGCCAGCAGTGCAGGGACAGTCGGTTCACCCCTCCACTTT. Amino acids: CASSAGTVGSPLHF.

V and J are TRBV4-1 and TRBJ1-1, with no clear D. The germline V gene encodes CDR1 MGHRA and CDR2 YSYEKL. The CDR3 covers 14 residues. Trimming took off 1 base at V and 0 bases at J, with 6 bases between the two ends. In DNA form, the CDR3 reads TGCGCCAGCAGCCAAGTGCCAGTGAACACTGAAGCTTTCTTT. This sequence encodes CASSQVPVNTEAFF.

The CDR3 is CASSDYGGGVYEQYF. In DNA form, the CDR3 reads TGTGCCAGCAGCGACTACGGGGGGGGCGTTTACGAGCAGTACTTC. V is TRBV4-2 and J is TRBJ2-7; 8 positions agree with TRBD2. The germline V gene encodes CDR1 LGHNA and CDR2 YNFKEQ. CDR3 length: 15 residues. V was clipped by 5 bases and J by 4 bases; unmatched bases: 10.

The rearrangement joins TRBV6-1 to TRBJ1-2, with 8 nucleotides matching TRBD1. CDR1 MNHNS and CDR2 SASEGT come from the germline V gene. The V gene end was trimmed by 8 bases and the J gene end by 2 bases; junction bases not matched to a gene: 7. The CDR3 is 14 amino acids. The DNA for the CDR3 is TGTGCCAGCGGATCAGGGGGCCGAAACTATGGCTACACCTTC. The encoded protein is CASGSGGRNYGYTF.

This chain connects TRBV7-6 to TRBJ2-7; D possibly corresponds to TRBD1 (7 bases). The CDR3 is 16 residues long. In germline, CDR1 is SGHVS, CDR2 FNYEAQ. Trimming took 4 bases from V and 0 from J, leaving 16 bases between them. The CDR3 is CASSSPGGQSSYEQYF. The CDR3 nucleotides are TGTGCCAGCAGCTCCCCCGGGGGACAGAGCTCCTACGAGCAGTACTTC.

The CDR3 spells CASSPSGDTDTQYF. Here the CDR3 DNA reads TGTGCCAGCAGCCCGAGCGGGGACACAGATACGCAGTATTTT. This chain connects TRBV6-4 to TRBJ2-3; 7 bases map to TRBD2. The germline V gene has CDR1 MRHNA and CDR2 SNTAGT. CDR3 length: 14 residues. Trimming took 6 bases from V and 2 from J; bases not matched to a gene: 5.

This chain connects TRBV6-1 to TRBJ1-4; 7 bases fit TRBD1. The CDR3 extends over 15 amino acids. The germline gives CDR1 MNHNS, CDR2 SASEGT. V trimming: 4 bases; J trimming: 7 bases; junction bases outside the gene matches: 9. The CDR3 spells CASSGGQVRGEKLFF. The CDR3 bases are TGTGCCAGCAGTGGCGGACAGGTTCGGGGTGAAAAACTGTTTTTT.

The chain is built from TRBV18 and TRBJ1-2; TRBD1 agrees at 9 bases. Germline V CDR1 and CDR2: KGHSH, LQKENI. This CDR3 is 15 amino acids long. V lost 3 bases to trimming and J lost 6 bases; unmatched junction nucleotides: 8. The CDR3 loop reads CASSPEQGAWDGYTF. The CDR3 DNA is TGTGCCAGCTCACCGGAACAGGGGGCTTGGGATGGCTACACCTTC.

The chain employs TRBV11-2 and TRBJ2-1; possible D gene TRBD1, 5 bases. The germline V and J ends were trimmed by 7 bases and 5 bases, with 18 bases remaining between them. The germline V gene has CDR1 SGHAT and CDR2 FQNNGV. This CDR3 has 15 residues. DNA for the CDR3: TGTGCCAGCAACCCCCGTGAGGACATCGACAATGAGCAGTTCTTC. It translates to CASNPREDIDNEQFF.

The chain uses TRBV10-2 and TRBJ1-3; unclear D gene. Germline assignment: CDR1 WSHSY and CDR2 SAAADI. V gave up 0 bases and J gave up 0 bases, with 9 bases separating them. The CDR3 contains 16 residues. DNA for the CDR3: TGCGCCAGCAGTGAGTCGCTTGCGCTCTCTGGAAACACCATATATTTT. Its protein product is CASSESLALSGNTIYF.

The chain's CDR3 is CASGNLETAYNSPLHF. As DNA, the CDR3 is TGTGCCAGCGGCAATCTGGAGACGGCCTATAATTCACCCCTCCACTTT. The V call is TRBV28, the J call TRBJ1-6; D not certain. V lost 8 bases and J 2 bases, leaving 16 bases between the germline ends. CDR3 length: 16 amino acids. The germline V gene has CDR1 MDHEN and CDR2 SYDVKM.

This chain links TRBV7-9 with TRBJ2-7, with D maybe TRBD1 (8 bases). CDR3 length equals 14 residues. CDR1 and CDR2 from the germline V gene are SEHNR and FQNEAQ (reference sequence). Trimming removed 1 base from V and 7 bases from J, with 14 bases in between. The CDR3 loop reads CASSLGTGGEEQYF. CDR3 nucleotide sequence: TGTGCCAGCAGCTTAGGTACAGGGGGGGAAGAGCAGTACTTC.

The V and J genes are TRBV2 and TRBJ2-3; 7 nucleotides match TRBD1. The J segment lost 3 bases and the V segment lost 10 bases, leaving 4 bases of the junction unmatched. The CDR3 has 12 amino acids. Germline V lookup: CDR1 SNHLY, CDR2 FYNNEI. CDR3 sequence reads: CATDRETDTQYF. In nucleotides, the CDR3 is TGTGCCACAGACAGGGAAACAGATACGCAGTATTTT.

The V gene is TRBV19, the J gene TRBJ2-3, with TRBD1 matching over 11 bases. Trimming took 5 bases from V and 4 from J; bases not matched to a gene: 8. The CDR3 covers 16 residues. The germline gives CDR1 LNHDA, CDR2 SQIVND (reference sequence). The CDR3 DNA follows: TGTGCCAGTAGTGTAACCCCGGGACAGGGGGCAGATACGCAGTATTTT. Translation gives CASSVTPGQGADTQYF. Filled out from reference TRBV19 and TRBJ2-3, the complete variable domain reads DGGITQSPKYLFRKEGQNVTLSCEQNLNHDAMYWYRQDPGQGLRLIYYSQIVNDFQKGDIAEGYSVSREKKESFPLTVTSAQKNPTAFYLCASSVTPGQGADTQYFGPGTRLTVL.

The CDR3 sequence: CASSSPPGLGDTQYF. The CDR3, as DNA: TGTGCCAGCAGTTCCCCACCAGGACTTGGGGATACGCAGTATTTT. The V call is TRBV6-6, the J call TRBJ2-3; D might be TRBD2 (5 bases). Trimming took off 4 bases at V and 6 bases at J, with 17 bases between the two ends. Per germline, CDR1 MNHNY and CDR2 SVGAGI (reference sequence). CDR3 length: 15 amino acids.

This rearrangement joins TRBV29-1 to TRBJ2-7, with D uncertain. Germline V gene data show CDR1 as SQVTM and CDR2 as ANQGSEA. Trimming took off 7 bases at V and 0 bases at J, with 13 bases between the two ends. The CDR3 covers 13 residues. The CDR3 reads CSALMSSSYEQYF. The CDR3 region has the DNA TGCAGCGCCCTAATGTCATCCTCCTACGAGCAGTACTTC.

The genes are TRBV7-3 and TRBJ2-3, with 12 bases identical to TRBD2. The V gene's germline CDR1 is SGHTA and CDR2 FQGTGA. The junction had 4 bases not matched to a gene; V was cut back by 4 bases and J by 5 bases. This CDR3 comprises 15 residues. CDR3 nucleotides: TGTGCCAGCAGCTACAGGACTAGCGGGGTAGATACGCAGTATTTT. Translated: CASSYRTSGVDTQYF.

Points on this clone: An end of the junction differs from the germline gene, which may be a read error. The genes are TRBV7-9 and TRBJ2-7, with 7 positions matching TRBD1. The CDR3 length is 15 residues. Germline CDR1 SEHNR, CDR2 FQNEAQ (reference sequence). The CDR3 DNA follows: TGTTCCAGCAGCTTAGGGGGCCTATTCTCCTACGAGCAGTACTTC. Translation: CSSSLGGLFSYEQYF. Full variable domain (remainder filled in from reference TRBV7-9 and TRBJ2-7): DTGVSQNPRHKITKRGQNVTFRCDPISEHNRLYWYRQTLGQGPEFLTYFQNEAQLEKSRLLSDRFSAERPKGSFSTLEIQRTEQGDSAMYLCSSSLGGLFSYEQYFGPGTRLTVT.

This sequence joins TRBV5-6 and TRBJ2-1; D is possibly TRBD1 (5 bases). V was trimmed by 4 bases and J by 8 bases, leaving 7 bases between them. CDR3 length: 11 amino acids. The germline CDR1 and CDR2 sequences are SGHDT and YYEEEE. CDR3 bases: TGTGCCAGCAGCCTGACAGATGAGCAGTTCTTC. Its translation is CASSLTDEQFF.

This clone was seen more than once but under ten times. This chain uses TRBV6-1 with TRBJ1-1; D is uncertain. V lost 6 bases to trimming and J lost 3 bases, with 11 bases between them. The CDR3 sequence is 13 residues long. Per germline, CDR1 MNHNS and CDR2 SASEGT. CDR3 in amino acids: CASREGSDTEAFF. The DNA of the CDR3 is TGTGCCAGCAGGGAGGGATCGGACACTGAAGCTTTCTTT.

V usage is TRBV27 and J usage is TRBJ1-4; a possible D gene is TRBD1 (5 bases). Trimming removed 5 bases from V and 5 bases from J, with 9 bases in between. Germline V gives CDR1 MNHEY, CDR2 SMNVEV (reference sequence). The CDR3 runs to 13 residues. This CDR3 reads CASSQRQNEKLFF. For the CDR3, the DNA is TGTGCCAGCAGTCAAAGACAGAATGAAAAACTGTTTTTT.

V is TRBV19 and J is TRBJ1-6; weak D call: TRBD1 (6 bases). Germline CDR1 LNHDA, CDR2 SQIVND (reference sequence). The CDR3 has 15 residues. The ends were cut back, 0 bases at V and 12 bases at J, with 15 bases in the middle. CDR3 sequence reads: CASSIDFSLDRPLHF. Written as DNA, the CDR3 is TGTGCCAGTAGTATAGACTTTTCACTGGACAGACCCCTCCACTTT.

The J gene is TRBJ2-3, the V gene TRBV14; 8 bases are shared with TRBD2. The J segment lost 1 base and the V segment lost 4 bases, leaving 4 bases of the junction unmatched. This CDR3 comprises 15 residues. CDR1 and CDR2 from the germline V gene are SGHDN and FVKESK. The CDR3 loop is CASSRDGGGTDTQYF. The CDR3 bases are TGTGCCAGCAGCCGCGACGGGGGGGGCACAGATACGCAGTATTTT.

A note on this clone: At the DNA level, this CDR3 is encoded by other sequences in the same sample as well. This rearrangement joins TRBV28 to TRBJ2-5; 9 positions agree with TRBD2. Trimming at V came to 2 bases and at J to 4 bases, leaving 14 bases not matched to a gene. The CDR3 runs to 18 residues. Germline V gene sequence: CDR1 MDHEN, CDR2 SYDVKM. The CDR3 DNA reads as TGTGCCAGCAGTTTAGATAAGCGGGGGGCCGGGTTTGTAGAGACCCAGTACTTC. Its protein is CASSLDKRGAGFVETQYF.

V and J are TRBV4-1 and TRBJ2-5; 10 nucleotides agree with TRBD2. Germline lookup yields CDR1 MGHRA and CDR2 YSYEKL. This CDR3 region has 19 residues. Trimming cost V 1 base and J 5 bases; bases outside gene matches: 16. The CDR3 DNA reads TGCGCCAGCAGCCAAGGGTCATCGGCTAGCGGGGGTTCGGTTGAGACCCAGTACTTC. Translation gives CASSQGSSASGGSVETQYF.

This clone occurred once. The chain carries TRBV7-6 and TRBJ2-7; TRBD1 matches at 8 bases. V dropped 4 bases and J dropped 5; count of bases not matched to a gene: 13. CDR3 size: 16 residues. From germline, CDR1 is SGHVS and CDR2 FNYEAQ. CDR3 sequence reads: CASSSGTGFRLDEQYF. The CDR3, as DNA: TGTGCCAGCAGCTCCGGGACAGGATTCAGATTGGACGAGCAGTACTTC.

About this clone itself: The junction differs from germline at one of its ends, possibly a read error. The CDR3 here is CSSSELYEQYF. Here the CDR3 DNA reads TGTTCCAGCAGCGAGCTTTACGAGCAGTACTTC. The chain links TRBV7-9 to TRBJ2-7; D not resolved. Per germline, CDR1 SEHNR and CDR2 FQNEAQ (reference sequence). CDR3 size: 11 residues. The full variable domain, rest sourced from reference TRBV7-9 and TRBJ2-7, is DTGVSQNPRHKITKRGQNVTFRCDPISEHNRLYWYRQTLGQGPEFLTYFQNEAQLEKSRLLSDRFSAERPKGSFSTLEIQRTEQGDSAMYLCSSSELYEQYFGPGTRLTVT.

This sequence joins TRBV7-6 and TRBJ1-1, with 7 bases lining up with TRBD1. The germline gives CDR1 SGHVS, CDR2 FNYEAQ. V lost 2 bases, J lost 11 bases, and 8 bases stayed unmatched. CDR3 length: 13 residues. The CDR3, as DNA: TGTGCCAGCAGCTTAACTCAGGGGGGCTCGGCTTTCTTT. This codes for CASSLTQGGSAFF.

CDR3 sequence reads: CATSPTMNTEAFF. The DNA of the CDR3 is TGTGCCACCAGTCCGACTATGAACACTGAAGCTTTCTTT. V and J are TRBV15 and TRBJ1-1; D not resolved. The CDR3 consists of 13 residues. The V gene lost 6 bases and the J gene lost 0 bases, with 8 bases spanning the gap. CDR1 is LNHNV, CDR2 YYDKDF, per germline (reference sequence).